The entry below describes one TCR beta chain. The CDR3 runs to 14 residues. Germline V gene sequence: CDR1 SGHDN, CDR2 FVKESK. Trimming cost V 4 bases and J 4 bases; bases outside gene matches: 3. These data belong to a study of blood T cell repertoires in COVID-19. Overall study context: The United States, Italy and Spain were the sources of the acute and convalescent COVID-19 samples. PBMCs, B-cell-depleted T cells, or T cells were the source of the cDNA or gDNA that made up the material.

In the source study's methods: The authors estimated nucleated cell counts from reference gene primer amplification. Generated by immunoSEQ multiplex PCR, the TCRdb table keeps only in-frame clones and is missing some. The V and J calls and clone size are taken from that table; D and trimming were inferred from the DNA. Among some 81,000 clones, around 91% were seen once, and the ten largest hold more than 0.85%. The clonotype originates from a woman aged 45 to 65 in a cohort sampled during active COVID-19. This chain uses TRBV14 with TRBJ2-5; the match to TRBD2 covers 10 bases. The specimen was peripheral blood. CDR3 nucleotides: TGTGCCAGCAGCCTCTTAGCGGGAGGAGAGACCCAGTACTTC. Protein: CASSLLAGGETQYF.